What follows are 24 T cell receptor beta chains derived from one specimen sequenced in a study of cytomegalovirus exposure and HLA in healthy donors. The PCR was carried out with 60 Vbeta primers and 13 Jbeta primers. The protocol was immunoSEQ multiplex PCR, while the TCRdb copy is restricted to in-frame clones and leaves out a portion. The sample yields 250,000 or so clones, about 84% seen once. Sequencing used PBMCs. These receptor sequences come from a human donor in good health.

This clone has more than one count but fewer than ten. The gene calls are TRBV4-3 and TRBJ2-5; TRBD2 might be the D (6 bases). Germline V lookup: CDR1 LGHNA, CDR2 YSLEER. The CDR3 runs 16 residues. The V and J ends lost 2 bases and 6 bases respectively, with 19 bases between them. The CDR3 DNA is TGCGCCAGCAGCCAAAGTGGAGTGAGCGGGTGGCAGACCCAGTACTTC. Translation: CASSQSGVSGWQTQYF.

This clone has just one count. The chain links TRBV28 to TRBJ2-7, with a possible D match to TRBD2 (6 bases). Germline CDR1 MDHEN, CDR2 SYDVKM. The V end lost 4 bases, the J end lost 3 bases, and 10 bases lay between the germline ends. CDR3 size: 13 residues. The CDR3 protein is CASSWTNNYEQYF. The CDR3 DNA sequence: TGTGCCAGCAGTTGGACTAACAACTACGAGCAGTACTTC.

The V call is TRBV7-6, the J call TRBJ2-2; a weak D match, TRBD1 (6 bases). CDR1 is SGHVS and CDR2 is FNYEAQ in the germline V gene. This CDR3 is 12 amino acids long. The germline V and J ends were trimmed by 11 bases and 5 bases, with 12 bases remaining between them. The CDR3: CAWAGETGELFF. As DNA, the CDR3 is TGTGCCTGGGCAGGGGAAACCGGGGAGCTGTTTTTT.

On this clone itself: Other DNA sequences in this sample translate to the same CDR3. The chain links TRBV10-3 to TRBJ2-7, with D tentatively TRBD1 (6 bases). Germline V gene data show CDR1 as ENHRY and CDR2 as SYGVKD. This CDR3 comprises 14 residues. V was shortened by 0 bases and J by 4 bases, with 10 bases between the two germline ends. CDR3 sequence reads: CAISESGQGYEQYF. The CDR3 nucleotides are TGTGCCATCAGTGAGTCGGGGCAGGGGTACGAGCAGTACTTC.

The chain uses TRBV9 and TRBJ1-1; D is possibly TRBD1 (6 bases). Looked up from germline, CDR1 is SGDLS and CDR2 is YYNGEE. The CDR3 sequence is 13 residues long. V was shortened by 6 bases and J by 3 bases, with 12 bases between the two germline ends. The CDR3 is CASTNYRDTEAFF. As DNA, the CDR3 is TGTGCCAGCACAAACTACAGGGACACTGAAGCTTTCTTT.

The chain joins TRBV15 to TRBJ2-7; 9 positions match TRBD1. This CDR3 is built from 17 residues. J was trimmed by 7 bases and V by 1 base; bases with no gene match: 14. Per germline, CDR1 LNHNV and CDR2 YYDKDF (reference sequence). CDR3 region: CATSRGIRRDRAGEQYF. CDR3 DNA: TGTGCCACCAGCAGAGGGATTCGGCGGGACAGGGCGGGGGAGCAGTACTTC.

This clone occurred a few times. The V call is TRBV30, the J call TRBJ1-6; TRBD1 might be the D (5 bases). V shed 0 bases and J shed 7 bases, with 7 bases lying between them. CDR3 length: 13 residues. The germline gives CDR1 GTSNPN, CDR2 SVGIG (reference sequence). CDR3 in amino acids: CAWSVDSNSPLHF. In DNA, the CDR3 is TGTGCCTGGAGTGTAGACAGCAATTCACCCCTCCACTTT.

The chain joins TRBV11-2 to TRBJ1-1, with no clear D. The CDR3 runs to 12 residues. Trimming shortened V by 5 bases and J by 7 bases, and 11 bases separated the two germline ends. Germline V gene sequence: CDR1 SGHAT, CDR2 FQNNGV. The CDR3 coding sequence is TGTGCCAGCAGCCGCTCGGCGGGTGAAGCTTTCTTT. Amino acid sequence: CASSRSAGEAFF.

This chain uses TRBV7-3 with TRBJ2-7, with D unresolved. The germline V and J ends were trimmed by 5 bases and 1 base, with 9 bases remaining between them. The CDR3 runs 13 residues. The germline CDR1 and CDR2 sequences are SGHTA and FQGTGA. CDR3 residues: CASSLSYSYEQYF. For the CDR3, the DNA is TGTGCCAGCAGCCTAAGCTATTCCTACGAGCAGTACTTC.

The CDR3 sequence: CAWSLTDRDGYTF. The CDR3 region has the DNA TGTGCCTGGAGTCTTACAGACAGGGACGGCTACACCTTC. This chain joins TRBV30 and TRBJ1-2; 7 nucleotides agree with TRBD1. V lost 2 bases to trimming and J lost 8 bases; unmatched junction nucleotides: 8. The CDR3 extends over 13 amino acids. Germline-derived CDR1 and CDR2 are GTSNPN and SVGIG (reference sequence).

CDR3 in DNA: TGCGCCAGCAGCCTTTTAGGGGCAGGGCGGAGGGTTGATGAAAAACTGTTTTTT. Its translation is CASSLLGAGRRVDEKLFF. The chain has TRBV4-1 and TRBJ1-4; D is possibly TRBD1 (5 bases). The germline CDR1 and CDR2 sequences are MGHRA and YSYEKL. This CDR3 contains 18 residues. Trimming stripped 4 bases from V and 6 bases from J, with 24 bases between.

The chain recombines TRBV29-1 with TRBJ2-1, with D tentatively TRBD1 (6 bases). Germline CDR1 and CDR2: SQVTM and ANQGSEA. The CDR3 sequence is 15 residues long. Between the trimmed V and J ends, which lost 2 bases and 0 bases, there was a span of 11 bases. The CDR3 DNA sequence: TGCAGCGTTGAAAACGGACAGCACTCCTACAATGAGCAGTTCTTC. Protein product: CSVENGQHSYNEQFF.

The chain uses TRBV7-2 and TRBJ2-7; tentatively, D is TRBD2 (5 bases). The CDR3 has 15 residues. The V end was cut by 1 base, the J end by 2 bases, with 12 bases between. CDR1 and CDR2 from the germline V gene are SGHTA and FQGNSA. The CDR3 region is CASSLETLRAYEQYF. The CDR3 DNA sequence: TGTGCCAGCAGCTTAGAGACCCTGAGGGCCTACGAGCAGTACTTC.

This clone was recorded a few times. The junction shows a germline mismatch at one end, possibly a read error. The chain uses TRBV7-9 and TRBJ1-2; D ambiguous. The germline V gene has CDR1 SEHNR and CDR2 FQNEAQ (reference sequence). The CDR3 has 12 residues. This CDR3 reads CSSSLESYDYTF. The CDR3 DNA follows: TGTTCCAGCAGCTTGGAGAGCTACGACTACACCTTC.

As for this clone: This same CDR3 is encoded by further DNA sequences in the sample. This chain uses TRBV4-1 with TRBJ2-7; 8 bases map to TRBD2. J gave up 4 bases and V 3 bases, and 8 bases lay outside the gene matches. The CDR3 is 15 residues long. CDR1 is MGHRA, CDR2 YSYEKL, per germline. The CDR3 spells CASSQTGTSGYEQYF. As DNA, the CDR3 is TGCGCCAGCAGCCAGACCGGGACTAGTGGTTACGAGCAGTACTTC.

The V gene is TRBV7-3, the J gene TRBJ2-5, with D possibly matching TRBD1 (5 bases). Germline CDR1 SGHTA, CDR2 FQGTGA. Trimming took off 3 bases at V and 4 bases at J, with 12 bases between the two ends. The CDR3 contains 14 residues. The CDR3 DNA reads TGTGCCAGCAGCTTGGCAGGGAACCGAGAGACCCAGTACTTC. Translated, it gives CASSLAGNRETQYF.

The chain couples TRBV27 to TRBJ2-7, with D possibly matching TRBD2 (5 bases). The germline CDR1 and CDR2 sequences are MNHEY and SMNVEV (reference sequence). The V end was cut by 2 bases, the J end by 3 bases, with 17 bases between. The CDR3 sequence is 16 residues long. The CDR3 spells CASSLRRWGTHYEQYF. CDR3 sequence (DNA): TGTGCCAGCAGTTTAAGGAGGTGGGGAACGCACTACGAGCAGTACTTC.

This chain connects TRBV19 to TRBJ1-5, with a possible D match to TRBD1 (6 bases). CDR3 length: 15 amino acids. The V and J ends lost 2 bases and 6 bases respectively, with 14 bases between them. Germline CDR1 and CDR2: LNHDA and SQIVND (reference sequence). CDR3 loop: CASSIQTGIGQPQHF. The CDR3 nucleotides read TGTGCCAGTAGTATACAAACAGGGATCGGTCAGCCCCAGCATTTT.

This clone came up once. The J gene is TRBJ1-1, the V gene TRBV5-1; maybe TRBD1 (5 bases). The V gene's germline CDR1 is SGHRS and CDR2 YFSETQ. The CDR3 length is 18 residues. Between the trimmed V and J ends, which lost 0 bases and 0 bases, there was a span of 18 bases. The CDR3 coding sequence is TGCGCCAGCAGCTTGGCGGACACTTATTACTCTCTGAACACTGAAGCTTTCTTT. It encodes CASSLADTYYSLNTEAFF.

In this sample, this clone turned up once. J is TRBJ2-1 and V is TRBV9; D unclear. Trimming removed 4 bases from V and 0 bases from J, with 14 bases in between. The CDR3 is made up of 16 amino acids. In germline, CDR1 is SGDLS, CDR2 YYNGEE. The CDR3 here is CASSTTHLSSYNEQFF. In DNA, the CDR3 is TGTGCCAGCAGCACCACCCATTTGAGCTCCTACAATGAGCAGTTCTTC.

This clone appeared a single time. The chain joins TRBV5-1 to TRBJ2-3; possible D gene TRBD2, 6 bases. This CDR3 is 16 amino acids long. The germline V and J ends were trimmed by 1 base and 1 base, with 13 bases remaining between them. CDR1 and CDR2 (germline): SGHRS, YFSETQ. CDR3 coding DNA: TGCGCCAGCAGCTTGCCCCGGGACTCTGGCACAGATACGCAGTATTTT. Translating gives CASSLPRDSGTDTQYF.

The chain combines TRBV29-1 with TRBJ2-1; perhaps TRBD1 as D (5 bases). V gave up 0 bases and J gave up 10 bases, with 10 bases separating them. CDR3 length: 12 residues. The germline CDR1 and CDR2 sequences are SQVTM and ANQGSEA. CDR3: CSVEEGPREQFF. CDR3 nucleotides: TGCAGCGTTGAAGAGGGGCCTCGGGAGCAGTTCTTC.

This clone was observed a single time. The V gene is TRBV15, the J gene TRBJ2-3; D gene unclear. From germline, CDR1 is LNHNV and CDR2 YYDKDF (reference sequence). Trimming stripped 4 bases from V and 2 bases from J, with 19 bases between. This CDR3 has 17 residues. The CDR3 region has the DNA TGTGCCACCAGCACAACCCACCTATCCGCCCTCACAGATACGCAGTATTTT. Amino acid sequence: CATSTTHLSALTDTQYF.

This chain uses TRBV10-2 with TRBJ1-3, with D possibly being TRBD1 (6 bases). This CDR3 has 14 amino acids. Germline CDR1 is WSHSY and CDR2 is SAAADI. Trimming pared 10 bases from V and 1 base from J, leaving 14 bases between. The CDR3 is CATGQTASGNTIYF. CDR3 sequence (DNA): TGCGCCACCGGACAGACCGCTTCTGGAAACACCATATATTTT.